These 2 T cell receptor beta chains originate from one sample sequenced in a study of read filtering for tumor transcriptome and immune sequencing. The library was built from roughly 400 ng RNA with molecular barcoded adaptors for alpha/delta and beta/gamma chains. TCRdb independently ran MiXCR on the reads; one entry per CDR3 protein. The repertoire consists of tens of thousands of distinct CDR3 sequences, with 20% to 25% occurring once and the leading ten covering about 10%. Sequencing input: a population of CD138-negative cells sorted from bone marrow. The receptors originated from a donor aged 40 or over with multiple myeloma.

This clonotype was recorded a few times. Just one base apart from a much larger clone, this may be a read error. The gene calls are TRBV27 and TRBJ2-7; 12 nucleotides line up with TRBD1. Germline-derived CDR1 and CDR2 are MNHEY and SMNVEV (reference sequence). J was trimmed by 1 base and V by 8 bases; bases with no gene match: 12. The CDR3 has 17 amino acids. In nucleotides, the CDR3 is TGTGCCAGCGGTAGGGGACAGGGGGCGTCTGTTTCCTACGAGCAGTACTTC. This sequence encodes CASGRGQGASVSYEQYF.

This clonotype was observed a few times. This chain connects TRBV3-1 to TRBJ2-5; tentatively, D is TRBD1 (5 bases). Trimming stripped 4 bases from V and 5 bases from J, with 11 bases between. This CDR3 is built from 13 residues. Germline CDR1 LGHDT, CDR2 YNNKEL (reference sequence). Here the CDR3 DNA reads TGTGCCAGCAGCCTTCGAAGGGGTGAGACCCAGTACTTC. Protein sequence: CASSLRRGETQYF.